A selection of T cell receptor beta chains follows, all from one sample in a study of shared clonotypes between healthy human individuals. TCRdb keeps only in-frame clones here, not all; method: immunoSEQ multiplex PCR. Of more than 2 million clones listed, 90% to 97% were seen once; the top ten hold around 0.13%. Sample: naive CD4+ T cells sorted from blood. All receptors derive from a man between 18 and 29 years old in good health. Each CDR3 is given with its conserved first and last residue. A D gene is named only where the DNA matches it firmly.

>TRBD2|TRBV7-2|TRBJ2-2
TGTGCCAGCAGCGTCCGGGCTAATACGGGAGGGGGCACCGGGGAGCTGTTTTTT
CASSVRANTGGGTGELFF
>TRBD2|TRBV5-4|TRBJ2-5
TGTGCCAGCAGCTTGGGACTAGCGGGACTTCAAGAGACCCAGTACTTC
CASSLGLAGLQETQYF
>TRBD2|TRBV7-8|TRBJ2-3
TGTGCCAGCAGCTTAGGGACTAGCGGGGCCCGCACAGATACGCAGTATTTT
CASSLGTSGARTDTQYF
>NA|TRBV6-5|TRBJ1-2
TGTGCCAGCACCCCGAAGAGGCAAAACTATGGCTACACCTTC
CASTPKRQNYGYTF
>NA|TRBV10-3|TRBJ2-7
TGTGCCAGCAAACTAGCCGGGGAGCAGTACTTC
CASKLAGEQYF
>NA|TRBV5-4|TRBJ2-7
TGTGCCTTTTACAGGGGAGGTTCCTACGAGCAGTACTTC
CAFYRGGSYEQYF
>NA|TRBV28|TRBJ2-2
TGTGCCAGCAGTTTATTAGCCGGCGGGGAGCTGTTTTTT
CASSLLAGGELFF
>NA|TRBV7-2|TRBJ2-5
TGTGCCAGCAGCTTAGGTCTGATCCAAGAGACCCAGTACTTC
CASSLGLIQETQYF
>NA|TRBV6-5|TRBJ1-6
TGTGCCAGCAGTTACTCGACCGGAGCCAGTAATTCACCCCTCCACTTT
CASSYSTGASNSPLHF
>NA|TRBV11-2|TRBJ1-4
TGTGCCAGCAGCTCCCCAAATGAAAAACTGTTTTTT
CASSSPNEKLFF
>TRBD2|TRBV28|TRBJ2-2
TGTGCCAGCAGCCTAGCGGGGGCTCAGAACACCGGGGAGCTGTTTTTT
CASSLAGAQNTGELFF
>NA|TRBV10-3|TRBJ1-1
TGTGCCATCAGTTCTGGGGAGAACACTGAAGCTTTCTTT
CAISSGENTEAFF
>TRBD2|TRBV7-2|TRBJ2-1
TGTGCCAGCAGCAGCCGCCTGCGGGGAGCGGGAACCTACAATGAGCAGTTCTTC
CASSSRLRGAGTYNEQFF
>TRBD2|TRBV29-1|TRBJ2-3
TGCAGCGCCGAGCTAGCGGGCGGAGGTACGCAGTATTTT
CSAELAGGGTQYF
>NA|TRBV6-1|TRBJ1-5
TGTGCCAGCAGTGATTCGGGGGGGAACCAGCCCCAGCATTTT
CASSDSGGNQPQHF
>NA|TRBV30|TRBJ2-7
TGTGCCTGGAAGCCTAGGGGCACCTACGAGCAGTACTTC
CAWKPRGTYEQYF
>NA|TRBV7-9|TRBJ1-3
TGTGCCAGCAGCCCCTCTGGAAACACCATATATTTT
CASSPSGNTIYF
>NA|TRBV7-2|TRBJ2-1
TGTGCCAGCAGCCCAACCCCCGCCAGTGATGAGCAGTTCTTC
CASSPTPASDEQFF
>TRBD1|TRBV18|TRBJ1-4
TGTGCCAGCTCACAATACGGGACAGGGGCCGGGGAAAAACTGTTTTTT
CASSQYGTGAGEKLFF
>TRBD1|TRBV5-4|TRBJ2-5
TGTGCCAGCAGCTTGCCGGGACAGGAAGAGACCCAGTACTTC
CASSLPGQEETQYF
>NA|TRBV6-6|TRBJ2-2
TGTGCCAGCAGTTACCTCCGGGACATCGGGGAGCTGTTTTTT
CASSYLRDIGELFF
>NA|TRBV6-5|TRBJ2-7
TGTGCCAGCAGCTCTCTGAACGAGCAGTACTTC
CASSSLNEQYF
>NA|TRBV10-1|TRBJ2-2
TGCGCCAGCAGTTTCAACACCGGGGAGCTGTTTTTT
CASSFNTGELFF